Below, 14 T cell receptor beta chains from the same sample are listed, as sequenced in a study of blood T cells in healthy people across ages. A second PCR of about 6 to 11 cycles used a sample-barcoded 5' primer and a J-beta primer mix. TCRdb recomputed calls from the 5' RACE reads with MiXCR, one row per CDR3 protein. The sample records about 680,000 distinct CDR3 sequences, around 45% being singletons. Sequenced input: blood. All receptors derive from a woman aged 55-75 years in good health.

This clonotype was seen many times. The V call is TRBV9, the J call TRBJ2-7; tentatively, D is TRBD2 (5 bases). Trimming left V 4 bases short and J 2 bases short, with 16 bases between. CDR1 is SGDLS, CDR2 YYNGEE, per germline. The CDR3 runs to 15 residues. For the CDR3, the DNA is TGTGCCAGCAGCTTAGACGGACTCGGCGCCTACGAGCAGTACTTC. This codes for CASSLDGLGAYEQYF.

This clonotype was seen a few times. The rearrangement joins TRBV2 to TRBJ2-7; D gene ambiguous. The germline V gene encodes CDR1 SNHLY and CDR2 FYNNEI. CDR3 length: 13 residues. V lost 2 bases, J lost 2 bases, and 7 bases lay in between. The CDR3 DNA reads TGTGCCAGCAGTGAATTAGCACCCTACGAGCAGTACTTC. It yields the protein CASSELAPYEQYF.

The chain recombines TRBV2 with TRBJ2-3; TRBD2 is a possible D gene (5 bases). The V end lost 7 bases, the J end lost 2 bases, and 10 bases lay between the germline ends. The CDR3 is 13 amino acids. CDR1 is SNHLY, CDR2 FYNNEI, per germline. Written as DNA, the CDR3 is TGTGCCAGCACGGAGGAGAACACAGATACGCAGTATTTT. Protein sequence: CASTEENTDTQYF.

In nucleotides, the CDR3 is TGTGCCAGCAGCTCCTGGCAGGAGCAGTTCTTC. Translated: CASSSWQEQFF. This chain uses TRBV7-2 with TRBJ2-1; D is unclear. Trimming left V 4 bases short and J 10 bases short, with 8 bases between. Germline CDR1 SGHTA, CDR2 FQGNSA. The CDR3 consists of 11 residues.

This clonotype was detected a few times. The V and J genes are TRBV5-1 and TRBJ2-7, with unresolved D. The CDR3 has 14 residues. CDR1 and CDR2 (germline): SGHRS, YFSETQ. Trimming pared 0 bases from V and 2 bases from J, leaving 9 bases between. DNA of the CDR3: TGCGCCAGCAGCTTGGTGCAAGACGCCTACGAGCAGTACTTC. The encoded protein is CASSLVQDAYEQYF.

This chain links TRBV5-1 with TRBJ1-1; D unclear. Germline V CDR1 and CDR2: SGHRS, YFSETQ. The CDR3 is 13 amino acids. The V and J ends lost 4 bases and 1 base respectively, with 8 bases between them. CDR3 sequence (DNA): TGCGCCAGCAGCATCGGAGAGAACACTGAAGCTTTCTTT. Its protein product is CASSIGENTEAFF.

The genes are TRBV12-5 and TRBJ2-7; D is tentatively TRBD1 or TRBD2 (6 bases each). V lost 4 bases to trimming and J lost 7 bases, with 14 bases between them. The CDR3 spans 13 residues. CDR1 and CDR2 (germline): LGHNT, FRNRAP. CDR3 amino acids: CASGSEGGREQYF. CDR3 in DNA: TGTGCTAGTGGTTCGGAAGGGGGGAGAGAGCAGTACTTC. Variable domain in full (rest from reference TRBV12-5 and TRBJ2-7): DARVTQTPRHKVTEMGQEVTMRCQPILGHNTVFWYRQTMMQGLELLAYFRNRAPLDDSGMPKDRFSAEMPDATLATLKIQPSEPRDSAVYFCASGSEGGREQYFGPGTRLTVT.

Only a few counts were recorded for this clonotype. V is TRBV20-1 and J is TRBJ2-7, with D maybe TRBD2 (6 bases). V was pared by 0 bases and J by 3 bases, with 9 bases between. The germline CDR1 and CDR2 sequences are DFQATT and SNEGSKA (reference sequence). The CDR3 spans 13 residues. The CDR3 DNA is TGCAGTGCTAGAGAGGACTACGGCTACGAGCAGTACTTC. Translating gives CSAREDYGYEQYF.

This clonotype was recorded only once. The chain couples TRBV7-2 to TRBJ2-3, with 12 bases that match TRBD2. The ends lost 4 bases at V and 5 bases at J; junction bases unmatched: 10. The CDR3 runs to 17 residues. Germline V gene lookup returns CDR1 SGHTA and CDR2 FQGNSA. The CDR3 region is CASSYRSSGRGGDTQYF. The CDR3 coding sequence is TGTGCCAGCAGCTACCGTTCTAGCGGGAGGGGAGGAGATACGCAGTATTTT.

The V gene is TRBV15, the J gene TRBJ1-1; 7 nucleotides align to TRBD1. Germline trimming cut 3 bases from V and 5 bases from J; bases unmatched to any gene: 3. The CDR3 extends over 13 amino acids. The germline gives CDR1 LNHNV, CDR2 YYDKDF (reference sequence). As DNA, the CDR3 is TGTGCCACCAGCAGGACAGGGATGACTGAAGCTTTCTTT. This gives the protein CATSRTGMTEAFF.

At least ten counts were recorded for this clonotype. V gene TRBV10-2 combines with J gene TRBJ2-7; D is uncertain. Trimming removed 3 bases from V and 4 bases from J, with 4 bases in between. The CDR3 is made up of 11 amino acids. The germline V gene encodes CDR1 WSHSY and CDR2 SAAADI. CDR3 sequence reads: CASSDWYEQYF. The CDR3 bases are TGCGCCAGCAGTGACTGGTACGAGCAGTACTTC.

As regards this clonotype: At one of its ends the junction is not consistent with the germline gene, which may arise from a read error. The genes are TRBV28 and TRBJ2-7, with TRBD2 matching 7 bases. This CDR3 comprises 14 residues. Germline CDR1 is MDHEN and CDR2 is SYDVKM. The CDR3 nucleotides are TGTGCCAGCAGTTGGCGGGGGACCCCCTACGGGCAGTACTTC. It translates to CASSWRGTPYGQYF.

The V call is TRBV29-1, the J call TRBJ2-3; possible D gene TRBD1, 5 bases. The CDR3 extends over 16 amino acids. Trimming took off 1 base at V and 4 bases at J, with 18 bases between the two ends. Germline V gene lookup returns CDR1 SQVTM and CDR2 ANQGSEA. This chain's CDR3 is CSVEGGPIHYPDTQYF. The CDR3 DNA is TGCAGCGTTGAAGGGGGCCCCATTCACTATCCAGATACGCAGTATTTT.

This clonotype was picked up a small number of times. V is TRBV7-9 and J is TRBJ2-7, with 8 bases matching TRBD2. Germline trimming cut 0 bases from V and 5 bases from J; bases unmatched to any gene: 6. This CDR3 is built from 15 residues. Germline V lookup: CDR1 SEHNR, CDR2 FQNEAQ (reference sequence). The CDR3 DNA is TGTGCCAGCAGCTTAGCGCAGGGACTAGTTCACGAGCAGTACTTC. Translated: CASSLAQGLVHEQYF.